This is a list of T cell receptor beta chains from one sample in a study of T cell repertoires in cytomegalovirus infection. Via MiXCR, TCRdb re-called the reads, giving one row per CDR3 protein. The sample consists of roughly 300,000 distinct CDR3 sequences, about 26% of them appearing once. The sequencing input was PBMCs. These receptors were taken from a human donor in good health (CMV status not recorded). Some clones in this sample may be carry-over from other donors' samples. Each CDR3 is given without its conserved first and last residue. A D gene is named only where the DNA matches it firmly.

j_gene | d_gene | len | v_gene | CDR3aa
TRBJ2-5 | TRBD2 | 13 | TRBV4-1 | ASSRGTSGGETQY
TRBJ1-1 | NA | 12 | TRBV10-3 | AISFGEGDTEAF
TRBJ1-3 | NA | 12 | TRBV6-5 | ASSTGGSGNTIY
TRBJ2-7 | TRBD1 | 13 | TRBV6-1 | ASREDRGTSYEQY
TRBJ2-1 | TRBD2 | 13 | TRBV4-3 | ASSQSGRSLSEQF
TRBJ1-1 | TRBD1 | 12 | TRBV28 | ASSRDRVVTEAF
TRBJ2-1 | NA | 11 | TRBV6-1 | ASGQETYNEQF
TRBJ2-6 | NA | 14 | TRBV12-3/TRBV12-4 | ASNSIGRSGANVLT
TRBJ2-2 | TRBD1 | 12 | TRBV6-2/TRBV6-3 | ASRRTGRTGELF
TRBJ2-1 | TRBD1 | 14 | TRBV7-8 | ASSLRDRVLDNEQF
TRBJ2-7 | NA | 11 | TRBV7-9 | ASSQTRPLGQY
TRBJ2-7 | NA | 13 | TRBV12-3/TRBV12-4 | ASSSDGWGGDEQY
TRBJ2-2 | NA | 14 | TRBV25-1 | ASSDSAGENTGELF
TRBJ1-5 | NA | 11 | TRBV24-1 | ATSDRQYQPQH
TRBJ1-4 | NA | 12 | TRBV28 | ASRDPVTNEKLF
TRBJ2-7 | TRBD2 | 16 | TRBV7-2 | ASSYAATTSGSTYEQY
TRBJ2-5 | NA | 12 | TRBV12-3/TRBV12-4 | ASTTGRRVETQY
TRBJ1-1 | NA | 11 | TRBV10-3 | ANPTGGRGEAF
TRBJ1-1 | NA | 10 | TRBV20-1 | SAEGFGTEAF
TRBJ2-1 | TRBD2 | 14 | TRBV12-3/TRBV12-4 | ASTEGRPSGRGEQF
TRBJ2-1 | TRBD2 | 13 | TRBV29-1 | SVEGSSGSYNEQF
TRBJ1-2 | TRBD1 | 13 | TRBV6-5 | ASSRHGQGNYGYT
TRBJ2-3 | TRBD2 | 13 | TRBV6-1 | ASRRAGEITDTQY
TRBJ2-1 | NA | 10 | TRBV19 | ASSTLGNEQF
TRBJ1-6 | NA | 14 | TRBV5-4 | ASSEQGPYYNSPLH
TRBJ1-1 | TRBD1 | 10 | TRBV6-2/TRBV6-3 | AKTGSQEGAF
TRBJ2-1 | NA | 8 | TRBV20-1 | SARLGELF
TRBJ2-1 | NA | 12 | TRBV7-6 | ASSLARGRSEQF
TRBJ1-5 | TRBD1 | 15 | TRBV28 | ASTFRDRGRINQPQH
TRBJ2-3 | NA | 12 | TRBV7-3 | ASSFRQTTDTQY
TRBJ1-5 | TRBD1 | 12 | TRBV6-1 | ASSPRDRGWPQH
TRBJ1-1 | NA | 12 | TRBV7-6 | ASSFSPMVTEVF
TRBJ2-5 | TRBD2 | 13 | TRBV5-4 | ASSLSGGAQETQY
TRBJ2-1 | TRBD2 | 12 | TRBV3-1 | ASRPGGGVNEQF
TRBJ1-2 | NA | 14 | TRBV3-1 | ASSQDRLTSNYGYT
TRBJ2-3 | TRBD2 | 13 | TRBV7-2 | ASSLAGPATDTQY
TRBJ1-5 | NA | 14 | TRBV28 | AITRDIPFSNQPQH
TRBJ2-1 | NA | 12 | TRBV7-3 | ASSPDSGSNEQF
TRBJ2-2 | TRBD1 | 13 | TRBV29-1 | SVEFWTGSTGELF
TRBJ2-7 | NA | 13 | TRBV7-2 | ASSLGRLSSYEQY
TRBJ2-1 | TRBD2 | 12 | TRBV6-2/TRBV6-3 | ASSPSGGFYEQF
TRBJ2-7 | NA | 11 | TRBV7-2 | ASSLPGAHEQY
TRBJ1-1 | NA | 12 | TRBV19 | ASSMDDMNTEAF
TRBJ1-1 | NA | 13 | TRBV27 | ASSLENGGRGGAF
TRBJ1-5 | NA | 11 | TRBV11-2 | ASSPRRGQPQH
TRBJ2-7 | NA | 18 | TRBV11-2 | ASSLVPPGTPAPLLYEQY